This T cell receptor beta chain was sequenced during a study of T cell responses to AZD1222 COVID-19 vaccine. TCRdb keeps only in-frame clones here, not all; method: immunoSEQ multiplex PCR. This sample carries around 110,000 clones, around 88% of them seen once, and the ten largest clones take about 10%. V dropped 4 bases and J dropped 4 bases, with 19 bases sitting between them. In germline, CDR1 is SGHRS, CDR2 YFSETQ. The length of the CDR3 is 16 residues. This chain links TRBV5-1 with TRBJ2-3, with D perhaps matching TRBD2 (5 bases). This sequence originates from an adult in good health. The sequences come from peripheral blood, collected on day 0 of AZD1222 vaccination. The CDR3 loop reads CASSLPLGSQADTQYF. As DNA, the CDR3 is TGCGCCAGCAGCCTCCCCCTGGGGAGCCAAGCAGATACGCAGTATTTT.